Presented here are 15 T cell receptor beta chains from one specimen sequenced in a study of cytomegalovirus exposure and HLA in healthy donors. This table comes from immunoSEQ multiplex PCR, and its TCRdb copy is limited to in-frame clones, with some not included. Altogether a few hundred thousand clones are present, roughly 88% being singletons, with the ten largest covering 0.92%. Sequencing was performed on PBMCs. These receptors were taken from a woman aged 18-30 years in good health and CMV-seronegative.

As regards this clone: Relative to the germline gene, one junction end is altered; a read error may explain this. CDR3 residues: CASSIGTVNQPQHF. The DNA for the CDR3 is TGTGCCAGTAGTATCGGGACAGTCAATCAACCCCAGCATTTT. The gene calls are TRBV19 and TRBJ1-5, with TRBD1 matching over 7 bases. Per the germline V gene, CDR1 is LNHDA and CDR2 is SQIVND (reference sequence). The CDR3 sequence is 14 residues long.

The V gene is TRBV6-6, the J gene TRBJ2-7; 7 bases agree with TRBD1. Germline V gene data show CDR1 as MNHNY and CDR2 as SVGAGI (reference sequence). CDR3 length: 12 amino acids. Trimming removed 5 bases from V and 3 bases from J; junction bases left unmatched: 1. The CDR3 reads CASSRQGYEQYF. Here the CDR3 DNA reads TGTGCCAGCAGTCGACAGGGCTACGAGCAGTACTTC.

This clone came up a few times. The V gene is TRBV28, the J gene TRBJ1-5; D is unresolved. Trimming removed 3 bases at V and 2 bases at J, with 5 bases between. The CDR3 has 13 amino acids. Germline CDR1 reads MDHEN; CDR2 reads SYDVKM. The chain's CDR3 is CASSFQGNQPQHF. CDR3 nucleotides: TGTGCCAGCAGTTTCCAGGGCAATCAGCCCCAGCATTTT.

The chain employs TRBV4-3 and TRBJ2-7, with a tentative D call TRBD2 (6 bases). The V gene lost 0 bases and the J gene lost 0 bases, with 9 bases spanning the gap. Germline loops: CDR1 LGHNA, CDR2 YSLEER. This CDR3 comprises 15 residues. CDR3 bases: TGCGCCAGCAGCCAAGACGTCGGGAGCTCCTACGAGCAGTACTTC. It codes for CASSQDVGSSYEQYF.

V is TRBV5-1 and J is TRBJ2-1; D possibly corresponds to TRBD2 (5 bases). This CDR3 spans 15 amino acids. The V end was cut by 4 bases, the J end by 8 bases, with 19 bases between. CDR1 is SGHRS and CDR2 is YFSETQ in the germline V gene. This chain's CDR3 is CASSVPGYATDEQFF. DNA of the CDR3: TGCGCCAGCAGCGTTCCGGGATACGCCACGGATGAGCAGTTCTTC.

V usage is TRBV7-3 and J usage is TRBJ2-2; 10 bases agree with TRBD1. The CDR3 is made up of 14 amino acids. Trimming took 3 bases from V and 6 from J; bases not matched to a gene: 1. From germline, CDR1 is SGHTA and CDR2 FQGTGA. The DNA for the CDR3 is TGTGCCAGCAGCTTGGACAGGGGGTCCGGGGAGCTGTTTTTT. This gives the protein CASSLDRGSGELFF.

The CDR3 nucleotides read TGCAGCGTCCGAGGGGGGGCGCTGACTGAAGCTTTCTTT. Its translation is CSVRGGALTEAFF. The chain links TRBV29-1 to TRBJ1-1; possible D gene TRBD1, 6 bases. The length of the CDR3 is 13 residues. V lost 6 bases to trimming and J lost 5 bases, with 16 bases between them. Germline values: CDR1 SQVTM, CDR2 ANQGSEA.

The chain employs TRBV14 and TRBJ1-1, with D possibly being TRBD1 (5 bases). CDR3 length equals 14 residues. Germline CDR1 and CDR2: SGHDN and FVKESK. Trimming removed 3 bases at V and 3 bases at J, with 11 bases between. In DNA, the CDR3 is TGTGCCAGCAGCCACAAAATCAGGGACACTGAAGCTTTCTTT. Its translation is CASSHKIRDTEAFF.

The chain links TRBV13 to TRBJ2-7; 8 bases align to TRBD1. Trimming cost V 5 bases and J 0 bases; bases outside gene matches: 9. The CDR3 runs to 16 residues. Germline CDR1 and CDR2: PRHDT and FYEKMQ (reference sequence). The CDR3 sequence: CASSRTGQGFSYEQYF. The CDR3 coding sequence is TGTGCCAGCAGCAGAACTGGACAGGGATTCTCCTACGAGCAGTACTTC.

The chain uses TRBV4-3 and TRBJ2-5; TRBD2 aligns across 7 bases. The V segment lost 1 base and the J segment 2 bases; nucleotides outside the gene matches: 13. The CDR3 has 18 residues. Germline V gene sequence: CDR1 LGHNA, CDR2 YSLEER. CDR3 bases: TGCGCCAGCAGCCAAGCTCTAACAACTAGCGAAACACAAGAGACCCAGTACTTC. Protein: CASSQALTTSETQETQYF.

The rearrangement uses TRBV5-3 and TRBJ2-7; possible D gene TRBD2, 5 bases. TRBV5-3 belongs to the ORF category, with a function that is uncertain. The CDR3 has 17 amino acids. Trimming cost V 4 bases and J 1 base, with 21 bases left between them. The CDR3 sequence is CARSERGWAKKSYEQYF. The CDR3 DNA reads as TGTGCCAGAAGCGAACGAGGGTGGGCAAAGAAATCCTACGAGCAGTACTTC.

The chain has TRBV2 and TRBJ2-5; 12 bases are shared with TRBD2. This CDR3 region has 14 residues. From germline, CDR1 is SNHLY and CDR2 FYNNEI. Trimming removed 6 bases from V and 3 bases from J; junction bases left unmatched: 2. The CDR3 region has the DNA TGTGCCAGCAGGAGGACTAGCGGGGAAGAGACCCAGTACTTC. Protein: CASRRTSGEETQYF.

This clone showed up just once. The chain couples TRBV27 to TRBJ2-3; D is perhaps TRBD1 (5 bases). The germline CDR1 and CDR2 sequences are MNHEY and SMNVEV (reference sequence). Trimming stripped 0 bases from V and 4 bases from J, with 14 bases between. The CDR3 is made up of 16 amino acids. The CDR3 is CASSLSTRKGPDTQYF. DNA of the CDR3: TGTGCCAGCAGTTTATCGACTCGGAAGGGGCCAGATACGCAGTATTTT.

The chain carries TRBV19 and TRBJ2-5; unclear D gene. The CDR3 consists of 13 residues. Germline CDR1 and CDR2: LNHDA and SQIVND (reference sequence). Trimming cost V 4 bases and J 3 bases, with 9 bases left between them. The CDR3 bases are TGTGCCAGTAGTAGGTCCGCGAAAGAGACCCAGTACTTC. It translates to CASSRSAKETQYF.

This chain links TRBV27 with TRBJ2-4; 7 bases fit TRBD1. CDR3 length: 15 amino acids. The trim removed 3 bases at V and 9 bases at J, leaving 11 bases unmatched. From germline, CDR1 is MNHEY and CDR2 SMNVEV (reference sequence). Here the CDR3 DNA reads TGTGCCAGCAGTTTTTTGGGACAGAGGTCCAGCATTCAGTACTTC. Protein sequence: CASSFLGQRSSIQYF.